Below are 26 T cell receptor beta chains sequenced from a single sample in a study of beta chain features in type 1 diabetes. What was sequenced were expressed TCRB transcripts, since all of the isolated RNA had been reverse transcribed. Generated by immunoSEQ multiplex PCR, the TCRdb table keeps only in-frame clones and is missing some. The sample shows 300,000 to 450,000 clones, roughly 12% of them seen only once. Sequenced input: naive CD4+ T cells from blood. The origin of the receptors is a man aged 18 to 35 in good health.

This clone has more than one count but fewer than ten. The chain couples TRBV6-6 to TRBJ2-5; possibly TRBD1 for D (5 bases). In germline, CDR1 is MNHNY, CDR2 SVGAGI (reference sequence). The CDR3 has 15 amino acids. With 8 bases removed from V and 5 bases from J, the gap between germline ends came to 21 bases. The DNA for the CDR3 is TGTGCCAGCTTTTCAAGGGGTAGAAGCGTTGAGACCCAGTACTTC. Translating gives CASFSRGRSVETQYF.

The rearrangement joins TRBV4-2 to TRBJ2-4; 8 bases line up with TRBD2. Trimming cost V 2 bases and J 8 bases; bases outside gene matches: 2. Germline V gene lookup returns CDR1 LGHNA and CDR2 YNFKEQ. There are 13 residues in the CDR3. Written as DNA, the CDR3 is TGTGCCAGCAGCCAATTGCGGGGGGACATTCAGTACTTC. This translates into CASSQLRGDIQYF.

V and J are TRBV6-5 and TRBJ2-7, with TRBD1 as a possible D gene (6 bases). The V gene's germline CDR1 is MNHEY and CDR2 SVGAGI. The CDR3 is made up of 15 amino acids. Trimming took off 0 bases at V and 4 bases at J, with 13 bases between the two ends. In nucleotides, the CDR3 is TGTGCCAGCAGTTACTCGGCGCTCGGGACATACGAGCAGTACTTC. Encoded protein: CASSYSALGTYEQYF.

This clone has a handful of counts. The chain recombines TRBV9 with TRBJ1-6; no definite D call. V was trimmed by 0 bases and J by 8 bases, leaving 12 bases between them. The CDR3 is made up of 15 amino acids. CDR1 SGDLS and CDR2 YYNGEE come from the germline V gene. The CDR3 loop reads CASSVDLVADSPLHF. In nucleotides, the CDR3 is TGTGCCAGCAGCGTAGACCTGGTGGCGGATTCACCCCTCCACTTT. Using reference TRBV9 and TRBJ1-6 for the parts outside the CDR3, the full variable domain is DSGVTQTPKHLITATGQRVTLRCSPRSGDLSVYWYQQSLDQGLQFLIQYYNGEERAKGNILERFSAQQFPDLHSELNLSSLELGDSALYFCASSVDLVADSPLHFGNGTRLTVT.

In its sample, this clone was seen a few times. V usage is TRBV5-1 and J usage is TRBJ2-1, with TRBD1 as a possible D gene (6 bases). The CDR3 is 14 amino acids. CDR1 is SGHRS and CDR2 is YFSETQ in the germline V gene. V lost 5 bases to trimming and J lost 6 bases, with 15 bases between them. CDR3 nucleotide sequence: TGCGCCAGCAGACCCCAGGGGTCTGGCAATGAGCAGTTCTTC. The encoded protein is CASRPQGSGNEQFF.

This clone was observed a handful of times. The rearrangement uses TRBV30 and TRBJ1-1; TRBD1 agrees at 8 bases. The CDR3 loop spans 15 amino acids. The J segment lost 1 base and the V segment lost 5 bases, leaving 9 bases of the junction unmatched. Germline V gene lookup returns CDR1 GTSNPN and CDR2 SVGIG (reference sequence). The DNA for the CDR3 is TGTGCCTGGCTCAGGACAGGGCCTAAGAACACTGAAGCTTTCTTT. Its protein is CAWLRTGPKNTEAFF. Together with reference TRBV30 and TRBJ1-1, the CDR3 gives the full variable domain: SQTIHQWPATLVQPVGSPLSLECTVEGTSNPNLYWYRQAAGRGLQLLFYSVGIGQISSEVPQNLSASRPQDRQFILSSKKLLLSDSGFYLCAWLRTGPKNTEAFFGQGTRLTVV.

This clone was seen a handful of times. This chain connects TRBV5-1 to TRBJ1-1; 10 nucleotides align to TRBD1. Per the germline V gene, CDR1 is SGHRS and CDR2 is YFSETQ. Trimming at V came to 5 bases and at J to 2 bases, leaving 9 bases not matched to a gene. CDR3 length: 16 residues. The CDR3 bases are TGCGCCAGCAGTCTGGGACAGGGGATCCCCAACACTGAAGCTTTCTTT. Amino acids: CASSLGQGIPNTEAFF.

The rearrangement links TRBV21-1 to TRBJ2-4; the D segment call TRBD2 is taken from the table without a DNA check. TRBV21-1 is annotated as a pseudogene. The length of the CDR3 is 19 residues. CDR3 in DNA: TGTGCCAGCAGTACCACCGGGACTAGCGGGAGTACGGCCAAAAACATTCAGTACTTC. Its translation: CASSTTGTSGSTAKNIQYF.

The chain links TRBV28 to TRBJ2-7; possible D gene TRBD1, 6 bases. The V end was cut by 5 bases, the J end by 7 bases, with 15 bases between. Germline loops: CDR1 MDHEN, CDR2 SYDVKM. The CDR3 totals 13 residues. DNA for the CDR3: TGTGCCAGCAGTAGGACAGCCTTGGAGGAGCAGTACTTC. Its protein product is CASSRTALEEQYF.

This clone has a handful of counts. The J gene is TRBJ2-2, the V gene TRBV9, with TRBD2 matching 8 bases. V trimming: 7 bases; J trimming: 1 base; junction bases outside the gene matches: 6. Germline CDR1 reads SGDLS; CDR2 reads YYNGEE. This CDR3 has 15 residues. CDR3 amino acids: CASSWAGGNTGELFF. The CDR3 nucleotides read TGTGCCAGCTCCTGGGCGGGAGGGAACACCGGGGAGCTGTTTTTT.

The CDR3 nucleotides are TGTGCCAGTTATGCCGGGACAGGGGGCTACGAGCAGTACTTC. It encodes CASYAGTGGYEQYF. This sequence joins TRBV2 and TRBJ2-7; 11 bases align to TRBD1. Per the germline V gene, CDR1 is SNHLY and CDR2 is FYNNEI. Unmatched junction bases numbered 7, after V lost 9 bases and J lost 3 bases. The CDR3 spans 14 residues.

This clone was seen only a few times. The chain employs TRBV5-1 and TRBJ2-7; 14 nucleotides line up with TRBD2. The CDR3 covers 15 residues. The junction had 4 bases not matched to a gene; V was cut back by 4 bases and J by 4 bases. Germline CDR1 and CDR2: SGHRS and YFSETQ. This chain's CDR3 is CASSLGLAGVYEQYF. The DNA for the CDR3 is TGCGCCAGCAGCCTGGGACTAGCGGGAGTATACGAGCAGTACTTC.

This clone was detected a few times. The chain links TRBV7-7 to TRBJ1-1; TRBD1 aligns across 7 bases. Germline-derived CDR1 and CDR2 are SSHAT and FNYEAQ (reference sequence). The CDR3 length is 13 residues. Trimming cost V 5 bases and J 4 bases; bases outside gene matches: 4. CDR3 loop: CASSKTGITEAFF. CDR3 in DNA: TGTGCCAGCAGCAAGACAGGGATCACTGAAGCTTTCTTT.

This clone was observed a handful of times. V usage is TRBV11-2 and J usage is TRBJ1-5, with a tentative D call TRBD1 (6 bases). The ends were cut back, 3 bases at V and 5 bases at J, with 14 bases in the middle. The CDR3 consists of 15 residues. Germline CDR1 and CDR2: SGHAT and FQNNGV. The CDR3, as DNA: TGTGCCAGCAGCTTCTCCGGGGGGCGGGATCAGCCCCAGCATTTT. Amino acids: CASSFSGGRDQPQHF.

This clone appeared a few times. The V gene is TRBV10-3, the J gene TRBJ2-1, with 7 bases lining up with TRBD1. V gave up 5 bases and J gave up 12 bases; unmatched junction bases: 10. CDR3 length: 13 amino acids. Per germline, CDR1 ENHRY and CDR2 SYGVKD. The CDR3 DNA follows: TGTGCCATCAGTCCCGCAGGGGACAGCGGGCAGTTCTTC. This translates into CAISPAGDSGQFF.

This clone was recorded a few times. As DNA, the CDR3 is TGCGCCAGCAGCCAAGAATATTTTGGGTTTAGCGGGAGGGGGGAAGATACGCAGTATTTT. It yields the protein CASSQEYFGFSGRGEDTQYF. This chain joins TRBV4-3 and TRBJ2-3; TRBD2 matches 11 bases. V shed 0 bases, J shed 5 bases, and the junction held 16 bases outside the gene matches. The CDR3 runs to 20 residues. Germline V gene sequence: CDR1 LGHNA, CDR2 YSLEER.

The V gene is TRBV28, the J gene TRBJ1-2; D may be TRBD1 (6 bases). Germline V lookup: CDR1 MDHEN, CDR2 SYDVKM. V dropped 5 bases and J dropped 4 bases, with 11 bases sitting between them. The CDR3 is made up of 13 amino acids. The CDR3, as DNA: TGTGCCAGCAGTCTACAGGGCCGCTATGGCTACACCTTC. It codes for CASSLQGRYGYTF.

The table lists this clone with a few counts. V and J are TRBV4-2 and TRBJ2-4, with unresolved D. This CDR3 region has 15 residues. Germline V gene sequence: CDR1 LGHNA, CDR2 YNFKEQ. The V and J ends lost 0 bases and 0 bases respectively, with 6 bases between them. CDR3 nucleotide sequence: TGTGCCAGCAGCCAAGAGAGATTAGCCAAAAACATTCAGTACTTC. Translated, it gives CASSQERLAKNIQYF.

This clone has just a few counts. The CDR3 DNA reads as TGTGCCAGCAGCTTTGTCCGGGATATCTACAATGAGCAGTTCTTC. Protein sequence: CASSFVRDIYNEQFF. The chain employs TRBV5-6 and TRBJ2-1, with D perhaps TRBD2 (5 bases). V gave up 2 bases and J gave up 3 bases, with 12 bases separating them. Germline-derived CDR1 and CDR2 are SGHDT and YYEEEE. The CDR3 totals 15 residues. Together with reference TRBV5-6 and TRBJ2-1, the CDR3 gives the full variable domain: DAGVTQSPTHLIKTRGQQVTLRCSPKSGHDTVSWYQQALGQGPQFIFQYYEEEERQRGNFPDRFSGHQFPNYSSELNVNALLLGDSALYLCASSFVRDIYNEQFFGPGTRLTVL.

This clone was seen only a few times. The CDR3 nucleotides are TGCGCCAGCAGCTTGGCCAAACGGACAGACTACAATGAGCAGTTCTTC. Its protein is CASSLAKRTDYNEQFF. This chain joins TRBV5-1 and TRBJ2-1; D might be TRBD1 (6 bases). There are 16 residues in the CDR3. The V gene's germline CDR1 is SGHRS and CDR2 YFSETQ. Trimming left V 0 bases short and J 3 bases short, with 13 bases between.

The table lists this clone with a few counts. The rearrangement uses TRBV5-1 and TRBJ1-1; 11 nucleotides agree with TRBD1. Germline V gene lookup returns CDR1 SGHRS and CDR2 YFSETQ. CDR3 size: 14 residues. V lost 5 bases and J lost 7; bases outside the gene matches: 7. CDR3 nucleotide sequence: TGCGCCAGCAGGGGACAGGGGGTGAGCGGTGAAGCTTTCTTT. Translating gives CASRGQGVSGEAFF.

In this sample, this clone turned up a few times. Here the CDR3 reads CSTGTGGNTEAFF. For the CDR3, the DNA is TGCAGCACCGGCACAGGGGGAAACACTGAAGCTTTCTTT. V usage is TRBV29-1 and J usage is TRBJ1-1, with TRBD1 identical over 8 bases. V gave up 8 bases and J gave up 2 bases; unmatched junction bases: 7. CDR3 size: 13 residues. Per germline, CDR1 SQVTM and CDR2 ANQGSEA.

The CDR3 reads CASGLSSDHQETQYF. For the CDR3, the DNA is TGCGCCAGCGGCCTTTCTAGCGACCACCAAGAGACCCAGTACTTC. This chain uses TRBV5-1 with TRBJ2-5, with a possible D match to TRBD2 (6 bases). V was cut by 7 bases and J by 0 bases, with 16 bases left in between. The germline CDR1 and CDR2 sequences are SGHRS and YFSETQ. The CDR3 runs 15 residues.

This clone has a handful of counts. The J gene is TRBJ1-1, the V gene TRBV7-2; 8 bases align to TRBD1. This CDR3 spans 16 amino acids. The germline gives CDR1 SGHTA, CDR2 FQGNSA. V was pared by 5 bases and J by 5 bases, with 13 bases of the junction left unmatched. CDR3 nucleotides: TGTGCCAGCAGCCTCACTCGACCAGGGGGCGCGACTGAAGCTTTCTTT. Its protein is CASSLTRPGGATEAFF.

This clone was seen more than once but under ten times. The rearrangement joins TRBV2 to TRBJ2-1; TRBD1 matches 7 bases. This CDR3 is 15 amino acids long. Germline V gene lookup returns CDR1 SNHLY and CDR2 FYNNEI. Trimming removed 6 bases from V and 1 base from J; junction bases left unmatched: 6. The CDR3 is CASSLGQASYNEQFF. CDR3 in DNA: TGTGCCAGCAGCCTCGGACAGGCGTCCTACAATGAGCAGTTCTTC.

The CDR3: CASSPLRSLTGSYEQYF. Written as DNA, the CDR3 is TGTGCCAGCAGCCCCCTCCGGAGCCTGACGGGCTCCTACGAGCAGTACTTC. The chain couples TRBV9 to TRBJ2-7; D ambiguous. CDR3 size: 17 residues. The germline V and J ends were trimmed by 4 bases and 0 bases, with 20 bases remaining between them. The germline gives CDR1 SGDLS, CDR2 YYNGEE.